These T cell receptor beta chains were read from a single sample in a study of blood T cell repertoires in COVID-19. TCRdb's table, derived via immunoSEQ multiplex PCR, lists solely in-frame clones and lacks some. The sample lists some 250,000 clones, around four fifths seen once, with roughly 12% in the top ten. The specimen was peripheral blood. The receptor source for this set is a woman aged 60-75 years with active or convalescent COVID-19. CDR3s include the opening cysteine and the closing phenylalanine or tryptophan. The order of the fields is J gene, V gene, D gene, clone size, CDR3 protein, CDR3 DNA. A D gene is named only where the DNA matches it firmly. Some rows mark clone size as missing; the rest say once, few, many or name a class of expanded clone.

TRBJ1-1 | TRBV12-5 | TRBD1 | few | CASGFSAGTGGIMNTEAFF | TGTGCTAGTGGTTTCTCAGCCGGGACAGGGGGCATCATGAACACTGAAGCTTTCTTT
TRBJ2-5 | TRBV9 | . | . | CASALVGSGQETQYF | TGTGCCAGCGCTTTGGTGGGGTCAGGGCAAGAGACCCAGTACTTC
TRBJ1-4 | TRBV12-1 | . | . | CASRLLNRTGRVNEKLFF | TGTGCCAGCAGACTGTTAAACAGGACCGGTCGCGTAAATGAAAAACTGTTTTTT
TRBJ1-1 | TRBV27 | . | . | CASLGWGQNTEAFF | TGTGCCAGCCTGGGTTGGGGACAGAACACTGAAGCTTTCTTT
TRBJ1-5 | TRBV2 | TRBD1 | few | CASSEGQGGQPQHF | TGTGCCAGCAGTGAGGGACAGGGCGGTCAGCCCCAGCATTTT
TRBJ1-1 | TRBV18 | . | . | CASSPNTDPGTEAFF | TGTGCCAGCTCACCAAATACCGACCCGGGCACTGAAGCTTTCTTT
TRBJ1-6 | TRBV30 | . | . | CAWRGQGDSPLHF | TGTGCCTGGAGAGGTCAGGGTGATTCACCCCTCCACTTT
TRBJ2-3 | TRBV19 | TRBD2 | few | CASSDIAGGRDTQYF | TGTGCCAGTAGTGACATAGCGGGGGGGAGGGATACGCAGTATTTT
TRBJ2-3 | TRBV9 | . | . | CASSASTRGGTDTQYF | TGTGCCAGCAGCGCGTCGACTAGGGGGGGAACAGATACGCAGTATTTT
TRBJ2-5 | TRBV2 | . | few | CASSVEETQYF | TGTGCCAGCAGTGTAGAAGAGACCCAGTACTTC
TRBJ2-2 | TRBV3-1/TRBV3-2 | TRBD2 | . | CASSPGGGSNTGELFF | TGTGCCAGCAGCCCCGGGGGGGGGTCGAACACCGGGGAGCTGTTTTTT
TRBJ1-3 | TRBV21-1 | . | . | CASMRTVLKSGRNTIYF | TGTGCCAGCATGAGGACCGTACTCAAATCGGGGAGGAACACCATATATTTT
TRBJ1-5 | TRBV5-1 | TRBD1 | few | CASSFLPGQNQPQHF | TGCGCCAGCAGCTTTTTACCGGGACAGAATCAGCCCCAGCATTTT
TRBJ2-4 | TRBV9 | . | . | CASSVGGWGLHENIQYF | TGTGCCAGCAGCGTAGGTGGATGGGGCCTTCACGAAAACATTCAGTACTTC
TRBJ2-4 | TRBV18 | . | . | CASSPNAVGLGHIQYF | TGTGCCAGCTCACCGAACGCCGTGGGCCTGGGGCACATTCAGTACTTC
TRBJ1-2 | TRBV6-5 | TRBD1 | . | CASRQGPRLNYGYTF | TGTGCCAGTAGACAGGGCCCCCGACTTAACTATGGCTACACCTTC
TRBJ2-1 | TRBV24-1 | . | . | CATSDPGGGSYNEQFF | TGTGCCACCAGTGACCCAGGGGGAGGCTCCTACAATGAGCAGTTCTTC
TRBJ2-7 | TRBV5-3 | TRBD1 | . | CARSNRDRGSYEQYF | TGTGCCAGAAGCAACCGGGACAGGGGATCCTACGAGCAGTACTTC
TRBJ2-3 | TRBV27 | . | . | CASSLLPNTDTQYF | TGTGCCAGCAGTTTACTACCCAACACAGATACGCAGTATTTT
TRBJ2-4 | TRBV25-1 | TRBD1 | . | CASRPPGQGNIQYF | TGTGCCAGCAGACCTCCGGGACAGGGTAACATTCAGTACTTC
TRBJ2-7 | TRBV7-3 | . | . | CASSSLQGGEQYF | TGTGCCAGCAGCTCGCTACAGGGTGGCGAGCAGTACTTC
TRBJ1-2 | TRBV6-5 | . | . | CASNKRETYGYTF | TGTGCCAGCAATAAAAGGGAGACCTATGGCTACACCTTC
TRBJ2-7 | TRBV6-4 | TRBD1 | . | CASAYRGSKYEQYF | TGTGCCAGCGCATACAGGGGGTCCAAGTACGAGCAGTACTTC
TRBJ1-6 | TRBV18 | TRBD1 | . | CASSSTGEDSPLHF | TGTGCCAGCTCATCGACAGGGGAGGATTCACCCCTCCACTTT
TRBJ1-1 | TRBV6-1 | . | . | CASSYGNRIPEAFF | TGTGCCAGCAGTTATGGGAACAGGATCCCTGAAGCTTTCTTT
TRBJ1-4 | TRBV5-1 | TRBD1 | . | CASSQDRGEKLFF | TGCGCCAGCAGTCAGGACAGGGGTGAAAAACTGTTTTTT
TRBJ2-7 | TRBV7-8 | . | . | CASSTQGRGALEQYF | TGTGCCAGCAGCACCCAGGGGAGGGGTGCCCTCGAGCAGTACTTC
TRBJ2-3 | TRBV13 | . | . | CASSLGWPGTGPDTQYF | TGTGCCAGCAGCTTAGGATGGCCTGGAACAGGTCCAGATACGCAGTATTTT
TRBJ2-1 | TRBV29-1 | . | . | CSGGAGGYNEQFF | TGCAGCGGCGGGGCAGGGGGGTACAATGAGCAGTTCTTC
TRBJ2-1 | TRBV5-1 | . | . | CASSPYPGTEQFF | TGCGCCAGCAGCCCTTATCCCGGGACAGAGCAGTTCTTC
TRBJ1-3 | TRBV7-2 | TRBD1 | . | CASRPTGSSGNTIYF | TGTGCCAGCAGACCGACAGGGTCCTCTGGAAACACCATATATTTT
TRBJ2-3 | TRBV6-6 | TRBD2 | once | CASSRPGGGGADTQYF | TGTGCCAGCAGTCGACCTGGCGGGGGGGGTGCAGATACGCAGTATTTT
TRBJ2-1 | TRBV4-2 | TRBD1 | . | CASSQDKAGGSYNEQFF | TGTGCCAGCAGCCAAGACAAGGCAGGGGGCAGCTACAATGAGCAGTTCTTC